The 5 T cell receptor beta chains below come from one sample, sequenced in a study of yellow fever vaccine responses in identical twins. In TCRdb, the RT-PCR reads were re-called with MiXCR into one record per CDR3 protein. The repertoire consists of about 6,000 distinct CDR3 sequences, with 65% occurring once and the leading ten covering 3.5% to 4.5%. The material was T cells from blood (PBMCs), unsorted or a sorted subset (not recorded which), obtained before or after yellow fever vaccination (not recorded which). The receptors shown here come from a woman aged 18-29 years who received the yellow fever vaccine.

V usage is TRBV20-1 and J usage is TRBJ2-4; tentatively, D is TRBD1 or TRBD2 (6 bases each). With 0 bases removed from V and 7 bases from J, the gap between germline ends came to 10 bases. Germline V CDR1 and CDR2: DFQATT, SNEGSKA (reference sequence). The CDR3 length is 13 residues. The CDR3 DNA reads as TGCAGTGCTAGAGATTTAGGGGGGAACATTCAGTACTTC. Translated: CSARDLGGNIQYF.

The chain carries TRBV20-1 and TRBJ2-1; D is perhaps TRBD2 (6 bases). Germline CDR1 reads DFQATT; CDR2 reads SNEGSKA (reference sequence). V lost 0 bases and J lost 3, with 12 bases in between. The length of the CDR3 is 15 residues. For the CDR3, the DNA is TGCAGTGCTAGAGATCTGGGCGGGAACTACAATGAGCAGTTCTTC. The encoded protein is CSARDLGGNYNEQFF.

V is TRBV19 and J is TRBJ2-3; D gene uncertain. V dropped 5 bases and J dropped 6 bases, with 9 bases sitting between them. This CDR3 region has 12 residues. The germline V gene encodes CDR1 LNHDA and CDR2 SQIVND (reference sequence). The CDR3 sequence: CASSLSRDTQYF. CDR3 bases: TGTGCCAGTAGTCTGTCAAGGGATACGCAGTATTTT.

The chain uses TRBV6-1 and TRBJ1-2, with a possible D match to TRBD1 (5 bases). The length of the CDR3 is 13 residues. The germline V gene has CDR1 MNHNS and CDR2 SASEGT. The V and J ends lost 5 bases and 3 bases respectively, with 10 bases between them. CDR3 protein: CASSKDSHYGYTF. In DNA, the CDR3 is TGTGCCAGCAGTAAAGACAGCCACTATGGCTACACCTTC.

This chain joins TRBV18 and TRBJ1-2, with TRBD1 matching 7 bases. V shed 6 bases and J 2 bases; nucleotides not matched to a gene: 6. Per germline, CDR1 KGHSH and CDR2 LQKENI. The length of the CDR3 is 14 residues. CDR3 region: CASSLGQINYGYTF. CDR3 nucleotide sequence: TGTGCCAGCTCCCTGGGACAGATAAACTATGGCTACACCTTC. Drawing the rest from reference TRBV18 and TRBJ1-2, the complete variable domain is NAGVMQNPRHLVRRRGQEARLRCSPMKGHSHVYWYRQLPEEGLKFMVYLQKENIIDESGMPKERFSAEFPKEGPSILRIQQVVRGDSAAYFCASSLGQINYGYTFGSGTRLTVV.